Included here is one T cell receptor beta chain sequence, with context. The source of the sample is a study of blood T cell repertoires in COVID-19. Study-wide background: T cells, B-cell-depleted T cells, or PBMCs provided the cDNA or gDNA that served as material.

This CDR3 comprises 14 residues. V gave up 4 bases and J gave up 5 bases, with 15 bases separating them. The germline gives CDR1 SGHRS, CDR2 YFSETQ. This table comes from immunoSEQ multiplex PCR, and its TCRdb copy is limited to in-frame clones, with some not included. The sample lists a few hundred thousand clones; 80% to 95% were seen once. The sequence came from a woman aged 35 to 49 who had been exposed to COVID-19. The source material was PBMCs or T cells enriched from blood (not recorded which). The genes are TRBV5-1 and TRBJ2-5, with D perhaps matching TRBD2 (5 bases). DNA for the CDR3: TGCGCCAGCAGCGGCTCGGGGAGCGGTGAGACCCAGTACTTC. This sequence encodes CASSGSGSGETQYF.